This T cell receptor (beta chain) was sequenced for a study of early stage breast cancer tumors. The length of the CDR3 is 15 residues. Germline V gene sequence: CDR1 MNHEY, CDR2 SMNVEV (reference sequence). Trimming cost V 3 bases and J 5 bases, with 11 bases left between them. Overall study findings and caveats: Chain pairing and CD4, CD8 or FOXP3 expression were not captured.

Blood replicates held 0.5 ug DNA, tumor or normal breast about 1.5 ug, two each. TCRdb's table, derived via immunoSEQ multiplex PCR, lists solely in-frame clones and lacks some. Of about 29,000 clones in the sample, around four fifths were seen once. The table lists this clone with a few counts. Its antigen is still unknown. The origin of this receptor is a person aged 45-60 years with breast cancer. This rearrangement joins TRBV27 to TRBJ1-6; D is ambiguous. The source material was blood. The CDR3 DNA is TGTGCCAGCAGTTTCTTTCGCGGGGATAATTCACCCCTCCACTTT. Translating gives CASSFFRGDNSPLHF.